The 3 T cell receptor beta chains given below trace back to one sample, sequenced in a study of cytomegalovirus exposure and HLA in healthy donors (dated by TCRdb to the late 2010s). Receptor amplification or capture employed the immunoSEQ multiplex PCR assay. TCRdb took this table from immuneACCESS and kept in-frame rearrangements with V and J called. Such tables lack part of the clones; where checked against another copy, unresolved V genes explain under half of the gap, and the rest is unexplained. For this sample the table gives about 84,000 clones, of which more than 75% were detected only once. The ten largest clonotypes hold around 2.1% of the sample. Sequencing was performed on PBMCs. Receptors originate from a man aged 25 to 40 in good health and CMV-seronegative.

This clone was found a few times. CDR3 region: CASSRGTTSTEQFF. Written as DNA, the CDR3 is TGTGCCAGCAGTCGTGGGACAACCTCGACGGAGCAGTTCTTC. This rearrangement joins TRBV7-2 to TRBJ2-1; D is possibly TRBD1 (6 bases). Germline V gene data show CDR1 as SGHTA and CDR2 as FQGNSA. The ends were cut back, 6 bases at V and 10 bases at J, with 19 bases in the middle. This CDR3 has 14 residues.

This clone was seen only once. This rearrangement joins TRBV11-2 to TRBJ1-2; tentatively, D is TRBD1 (5 bases). V was pared by 4 bases and J by 4 bases, with 13 bases between. Germline CDR1 SGHAT, CDR2 FQNNGV. This CDR3 region has 14 residues. The CDR3 loop is CASSSTAISYGYTF. The CDR3 region has the DNA TGTGCCAGCAGCTCGACAGCGATTTCCTATGGCTACACCTTC.

The J gene is TRBJ1-1, the V gene TRBV28, with 7 bases lining up with TRBD1. The CDR3 has 14 amino acids. V lost 5 bases to trimming and J lost 5 bases; unmatched junction nucleotides: 8. Per the germline V gene, CDR1 is MDHEN and CDR2 is SYDVKM. This chain's CDR3 is CASSPTSGQTEAFF. For the CDR3, the DNA is TGTGCCAGCAGTCCAACCTCGGGACAGACTGAAGCTTTCTTT.